The rows below give T cell receptor beta chains drawn from one sample of a study of blood T cell repertoires in COVID-19. The data were produced by immunoSEQ multiplex PCR, yet TCRdb's version contains in-frame clones alone and is incomplete. The repertoire holds fewer than 250,000 clones, with around 88% as singletons. The sequencing sample was made of peripheral blood. The receptors were gathered from a woman older than 75 with COVID-19, enrolled during active disease. Both conserved end residues are part of each CDR3. The D gene is left open where the match is weak. Clone size is not always given. Where it is, it says once, few, many or a class for expanded clones.

cdr3_nt | cdr3_aa | j_call | v_call | d_call | clone_size
TGTGCCAGCAGCAAAAGAGGCCCGGAGACCCAGTACTTC | CASSKRGPETQYF | TRBJ2-5 | TRBV7-2 | NA | NA
TGTGCCAGCAGTTATAGCGCCGGAGAGACCCAGTACTTC | CASSYSAGETQYF | TRBJ2-5 | TRBV6-5 | NA | NA
TGTGCCAGCAGCCAAGGGTCTACCACCATATATTTT | CASSQGSTTIYF | TRBJ1-3 | TRBV14 | NA | NA
TGTGCCAGCAGCTTTCTGGGGGGGGACACTGAAGCTTTCTTT | CASSFLGGDTEAFF | TRBJ1-1 | TRBV7-2 | NA | once
TGTGCCAGCAGTTTAACACAGGGATACGAGGCTTTCTTT | CASSLTQGYEAFF | TRBJ1-1 | TRBV11-2 | NA | NA
TGTGCCAGCAGCTTTTTACAGTGGAACACTGAAGCTTTCTTT | CASSFLQWNTEAFF | TRBJ1-1 | TRBV5-6 | NA | NA
TGTGCCAGCCGAGAAGGGGCCCCCACGCAAGCTTTCTTT | CASREGAPTQAFF | TRBJ1-1 | TRBV2 | NA | NA
TGTGCCAGCAGCTTAGTCTCGCAGGGAGATACGCAGTATTTT | CASSLVSQGDTQYF | TRBJ2-3 | TRBV7-2 | NA | once
TGTGCCAGCAGCCTCCGATCGACTAGCGGGGGGGCTTTAGGCAATGAGCAGTTCTTC | CASSLRSTSGGALGNEQFF | TRBJ2-1 | TRBV7-3 | TRBD2 | NA
TGTGCCAGTGCTGGGGGGGACGCACCCCTCCACTTT | CASAGGDAPLHF | TRBJ1-6 | TRBV7-9 | NA | NA
TGTGCCAGCAGCCCTGACCTGCGGCAGGGGCAAGACACTGAAGCTTTCTTT | CASSPDLRQGQDTEAFF | TRBJ1-1 | TRBV5-5 | NA | NA